Presented here are 21 T cell receptor beta chains from one specimen sequenced in a study of cytomegalovirus exposure and HLA in healthy donors (dated by TCRdb to about 2017). The receptor library was made with the immunoSEQ multiplex PCR assay. For the multiplex PCR, a mixture combining 60 forward primers for TCR Vbeta segments and 13 reverse primers for TCR Jbeta segments was used. What TCRdb holds here is the immuneACCESS table cut down to in-frame rearrangements. Part of the clones is not present; checked against another copy, under half of the missing clones reflect an unresolved V gene, and the others are unexplained. This sample is represented by roughly 130,000 clones; roughly 78% of them were singletons. The ten largest account for roughly 5% of the sample. The sequenced sample consisted of PBMCs. The receptors here all came from a man younger than 45 in good health and CMV-seronegative.

The chain recombines TRBV7-2 with TRBJ1-1; D is ambiguous. CDR1 SGHTA and CDR2 FQGNSA come from the germline V gene. This CDR3 contains 11 residues. The V end lost 5 bases, the J end lost 10 bases, and 11 bases lay between the germline ends. The CDR3 is CASSTRGVAFF. The CDR3 DNA follows: TGTGCCAGCAGCACCCGAGGAGTAGCTTTCTTT.

This clone came up once. The rearrangement uses TRBV4-3 and TRBJ1-2; tentative D call: TRBD1 (5 bases). The germline V and J ends were trimmed by 1 base and 3 bases, with 15 bases remaining between them. Germline CDR1 reads LGHNA; CDR2 reads YSLEER. CDR3 length: 16 residues. CDR3 sequence reads: CASSQAVYRSYYGYTF. For the CDR3, the DNA is TGCGCCAGCAGCCAAGCCGTGTACAGGAGTTACTATGGCTACACCTTC.

This rearrangement joins TRBV4-1 to TRBJ2-2; 8 nucleotides line up with TRBD2. With 3 bases clipped from V and 6 bases from J, the junction kept 9 bases outside the gene matches. Germline V gene data show CDR1 as MGHRA and CDR2 as YSYEKL. The CDR3 consists of 16 residues. CDR3 amino acids: CASSQGGGFPPGELFF. The CDR3 DNA reads TGCGCCAGCAGCCAGGGCGGGGGGTTTCCTCCCGGGGAGCTGTTTTTT.

This clone came up a few times. The chain uses TRBV4-1 and TRBJ1-1; 7 nucleotides line up with TRBD1. The CDR3 is 14 residues long. CDR1 is MGHRA and CDR2 is YSYEKL in the germline V gene. The V gene end was trimmed by 4 bases and the J gene end by 6 bases; junction bases not matched to a gene: 8. CDR3 nucleotide sequence: TGCGCCAGCAGCCCCCAGGGGGTACTTGCTGAAGCTTTCTTT. Translation gives CASSPQGVLAEAFF.

V gene TRBV5-6 combines with J gene TRBJ2-7; 7 nucleotides line up with TRBD1. The ends lost 5 bases at V and 4 bases at J; junction bases unmatched: 6. The CDR3 covers 13 residues. Germline loops: CDR1 SGHDT, CDR2 YYEEEE. The CDR3 DNA reads TGTGCCAGCAGTAACGACAGGGTATACGAGCAGTACTTC. This gives the protein CASSNDRVYEQYF.

The V and J genes are TRBV7-6 and TRBJ2-5; 8 bases fit TRBD1. The germline V gene has CDR1 SGHVS and CDR2 FNYEAQ. V lost 5 bases to trimming and J lost 5 bases; unmatched junction nucleotides: 7. The CDR3 is 14 residues long. CDR3 sequence reads: CASSTGQARETQYF. CDR3 in DNA: TGTGCCAGCAGCACGGGACAGGCGAGGGAGACCCAGTACTTC.

A single count supports this clone. The gene calls are TRBV5-5 and TRBJ2-7, with D maybe TRBD1 (6 bases). The CDR3 sequence is 14 residues long. Germline V gene lookup returns CDR1 SGHKS and CDR2 YYEKEE (reference sequence). The V gene lost 4 bases and the J gene lost 1 base, with 12 bases spanning the gap. The DNA for the CDR3 is TGTGCCAGCAGCCGTTGGACAGATTCCTACGAGCAGTACTTC. This translates into CASSRWTDSYEQYF. Variable domain in full (rest from reference TRBV5-5 and TRBJ2-7): DAGVTQSPTHLIKTRGQQVTLRCSPISGHKSVSWYQQVLGQGPQFIFQYYEKEERGRGNFPDRFSARQFPNYSSELNVNALLLGDSALYLCASSRWTDSYEQYFGPGTRLTVT.

This clone was found once. The V gene is TRBV19, the J gene TRBJ1-5; a weak D match, TRBD1 (5 bases). This CDR3 contains 16 residues. Trimming shortened V by 3 bases and J by 5 bases, and 17 bases separated the two germline ends. The germline gives CDR1 LNHDA, CDR2 SQIVND (reference sequence). The CDR3 loop is CASSIPREGYDQPQHF. The CDR3 DNA sequence: TGTGCCAGTAGTATCCCCAGGGAAGGGTACGATCAGCCCCAGCATTTT.

The chain has TRBV2 and TRBJ1-5, with 7 bases that match TRBD1. With 6 bases clipped from V and 4 bases from J, the junction kept 9 bases outside the gene matches. Germline V gives CDR1 SNHLY, CDR2 FYNNEI. The CDR3 runs to 15 residues. The CDR3 region has the DNA TGTGCCAGCAGGGCCGGGACAGCACTAAATCAGCCCCAGCATTTT. Encoded protein: CASRAGTALNQPQHF.

This clone has just a few counts. V and J are TRBV7-9 and TRBJ1-4, with no clear D. CDR1 and CDR2 from the germline V gene are SEHNR and FQNEAQ (reference sequence). The length of the CDR3 is 12 residues. Deletions cut 3 bases from V and 10 bases from J, with 9 bases between. The chain's CDR3 is CASSFGVGKLFF. The CDR3 DNA follows: TGTGCCAGCAGCTTCGGGGTGGGAAAACTGTTTTTT.

In DNA form, the CDR3 reads TGCGCCAGCAGCGTCGGACAAAGTCTCCAAGAGACCCAGTACTTC. Residues: CASSVGQSLQETQYF. V is TRBV5-1 and J is TRBJ2-5, with D possibly matching TRBD1 (5 bases). The V end was cut by 4 bases, the J end by 1 base, with 14 bases between. The CDR3 covers 15 residues. The V gene's germline CDR1 is SGHRS and CDR2 YFSETQ. Complete variable domain (other parts from reference TRBV5-1 and TRBJ2-5): KAGVTQTPRYLIKTRGQQVTLSCSPISGHRSVSWYQQTPGQGLQFLFEYFSETQRNKGNFPGRFSGRQFSNSRSEMNVSTLELGDSALYLCASSVGQSLQETQYFGPGTRLLVL.

V is TRBV21-1 and J is TRBJ2-3; no check of the table's D call, TRBD2, against the DNA was made. TRBV21-1 is an annotated pseudogene. The CDR3 spans 15 residues. The CDR3 nucleotides are TGTGCCAGTTCAGCGGCAGACGCATTCACAGATACGCAGTATTTT. It codes for CASSAADAFTDTQYF.

This clone was seen only once. J is TRBJ1-2 and V is TRBV29-1; no clear D. The V gene lost 3 bases and the J gene lost 2 bases, with 7 bases spanning the gap. In germline, CDR1 is SQVTM, CDR2 ANQGSEA. CDR3 length: 12 amino acids. The DNA of the CDR3 is TGCAGCGTTGAGGAGGGAAACTATGGCTACACCTTC. Encoded protein: CSVEEGNYGYTF.

The chain recombines TRBV28 with TRBJ2-7, with D unclear. Per germline, CDR1 MDHEN and CDR2 SYDVKM. The CDR3 totals 11 residues. V shed 3 bases and J shed 5 bases, with 5 bases lying between them. The CDR3 DNA follows: TGTGCCAGCAGTTTTAGAAACGAGCAGTACTTC. Amino acid sequence: CASSFRNEQYF.

The chain carries TRBV6-1 and TRBJ1-5; 7 bases are shared with TRBD1. V trimming: 6 bases; J trimming: 3 bases; junction bases outside the gene matches: 8. Germline CDR1 and CDR2: MNHNS and SASEGT. CDR3 size: 15 residues. The CDR3 DNA reads TGTGCCAGCAGGGTCTTAGGGACAGCCAATCAGCCCCAGCATTTT. This translates into CASRVLGTANQPQHF.

The chain recombines TRBV6-5 with TRBJ2-1; perhaps TRBD2 as D (5 bases). Germline-derived CDR1 and CDR2 are MNHEY and SVGAGI. CDR3 size: 15 residues. Trimming cost V 0 bases and J 0 bases, with 6 bases left between them. CDR3: CASSYSGSSYNEQFF. CDR3 coding DNA: TGTGCCAGCAGTTACTCAGGGAGCTCCTACAATGAGCAGTTCTTC.

V is TRBV18 and J is TRBJ1-2; D ambiguous. This CDR3 has 12 residues. Per germline, CDR1 KGHSH and CDR2 LQKENI. The V end lost 2 bases, the J end lost 5 bases, and 6 bases lay between the germline ends. In DNA, the CDR3 is TGTGCCAGCTCACCAACAGCATATGGCTACACCTTC. Its protein is CASSPTAYGYTF.

The chain combines TRBV10-3 with TRBJ1-5; tentative D call: TRBD1 (5 bases). Germline CDR1 reads ENHRY; CDR2 reads SYGVKD. Trimming took off 4 bases at V and 6 bases at J, with 13 bases between the two ends. The CDR3 is made up of 14 amino acids. CDR3 sequence: CAISARGEGQPQHF. The CDR3, as DNA: TGTGCCATCAGTGCGCGAGGGGAGGGTCAGCCCCAGCATTTT.

The chain uses TRBV2 and TRBJ1-1, with D unresolved. Trimming removed 3 bases from V and 0 bases from J, with 11 bases in between. The CDR3 has 15 residues. Per the germline V gene, CDR1 is SNHLY and CDR2 is FYNNEI. Written as DNA, the CDR3 is TGTGCCAGCAGTGAGGCGGCAATCTTGAACACTGAAGCTTTCTTT. Protein: CASSEAAILNTEAFF.

This clone is a singleton in its sample. The chain combines TRBV27 with TRBJ1-2, with 8 nucleotides matching TRBD1. Losses at the gene ends were 4 bases for V and 5 bases for J; bases not matched to a gene: 12. Per germline, CDR1 MNHEY and CDR2 SMNVEV (reference sequence). This CDR3 region has 16 residues. The CDR3 reads CASSSFPWTGQYGYTF. For the CDR3, the DNA is TGTGCCAGCAGTTCGTTCCCCTGGACAGGGCAATATGGCTACACCTTC.

The chain combines TRBV4-1 with TRBJ1-2, with 9 bases matching TRBD1. This CDR3 has 14 amino acids. Germline V gene sequence: CDR1 MGHRA, CDR2 YSYEKL. The V and J ends lost 2 bases and 8 bases, in that order; junction bases with no gene match: 6. CDR3: CASSQLGTGSGYTF. The CDR3 DNA follows: TGCGCCAGCAGCCAATTGGGGACAGGGAGCGGCTACACCTTC.